Detailed here is one T cell receptor beta chain. Measured with immunoSEQ multiplex PCR; TCRdb has only the in-frame clones, and not every one. The sample has a few hundred thousand clones, 85% to 90% seen once. The sample comes from a study of blood T cell repertoires in COVID-19. The CDR3 spans 11 residues. Trimming took 6 bases from V and 4 from J, leaving 6 bases between them. Germline CDR1 MNHNY, CDR2 SVGAGI (reference sequence). The sequenced sample was PBMCs or T cells enriched from blood (not recorded which). The rearrangement links TRBV6-6 to TRBJ1-1; D gene uncertain. The sequence came from a woman between 18 and 29 years old who had recovered from COVID-19. The CDR3 DNA reads TGTGCCAGCAGGCGGGCCACTGAAGCTTTCTTT. The encoded protein is CASRRATEAFF.